The table lists the clone carrying this T cell receptor beta chain with a count of one. Germline V lookup: CDR1 SGDLS, CDR2 YYNGEE. Trimming shortened V by 0 bases and J by 2 bases, and 14 bases separated the two germline ends. The CDR3 covers 16 residues. These data belong to a study of blood T cell repertoires in COVID-19. In the source study's methods: Estimation of nucleated cell counts was performed using reference gene primer amplification. This table comes from immunoSEQ multiplex PCR, and its TCRdb copy is limited to in-frame clones, with some not included. That table supplies the V and J calls and clone size; D and trimming were determined from the DNA. Of about 120,000 clones listed, around 87% are singletons.

Sequenced material: peripheral blood. J is TRBJ2-5 and V is TRBV9, with D tentatively TRBD2 (6 bases). This TCR came from an older man with active or convalescent COVID-19. The CDR3 nucleotides are TGTGCCAGCAGCGTAGCTCTGAATAGCGGACAAGAGACCCAGTACTTC. Translation gives CASSVALNSGQETQYF.